What follows are 19 T cell receptor beta chains derived from one specimen sequenced in a study of blood T cell repertoires in COVID-19. The data were produced by immunoSEQ multiplex PCR, yet TCRdb's version contains in-frame clones alone and is incomplete. The sample lists some 14,000 clones; about three quarters were seen once. The sequencing input was peripheral blood. All receptors derive from a woman of 80 years or more with acute or convalescent COVID-19.

The V call is TRBV27, the J call TRBJ2-5, with 8 bases aligning to TRBD1. V shed 7 bases and J 5 bases; nucleotides not matched to a gene: 6. There are 13 residues in the CDR3. Germline CDR1 and CDR2: MNHEY and SMNVEV (reference sequence). In nucleotides, the CDR3 is TGTGCCAGCAAATCCCAGGGGGCGGAGACCCAGTACTTC. Translation gives CASKSQGAETQYF.

The count of this clone is one. The chain employs TRBV6-6 and TRBJ2-1; D gene uncertain. The CDR3 loop spans 12 amino acids. CDR1 is MNHNY, CDR2 SVGAGI, per germline (reference sequence). Trimming left V 6 bases short and J 5 bases short, with 8 bases between. CDR3 DNA: TGTGCCAGCAGCCGAGACAACAATGAGCAGTTCTTC. It translates to CASSRDNNEQFF.

The rearrangement links TRBV5-4 to TRBJ1-1; 8 nucleotides align to TRBD1. The CDR3 covers 17 residues. V lost 4 bases to trimming and J lost 1 base; unmatched junction nucleotides: 12. The V gene's germline CDR1 is SGHNT and CDR2 YYREEE (reference sequence). The CDR3 DNA follows: TGTGCCAGCAGCGACCCGATTAGGACAGGGACGAACACTGAAGCTTTCTTT. This gives the protein CASSDPIRTGTNTEAFF.

This clone was counted only a few times. The chain carries TRBV16 and TRBJ1-4, with D uncertain. The CDR3 length is 13 residues. The germline V gene encodes CDR1 KGHSY and CDR2 FQNENV. V lost 1 base to trimming and J lost 8 bases, with 8 bases between them. For the CDR3, the DNA is TGTGCCAGCAGCCAATTTTGGCGGGAAAAACTGTTTTTT. Translating it yields CASSQFWREKLFF.

The genes are TRBV5-5 and TRBJ2-5; 7 bases fit TRBD1. J lost 2 bases, V lost 4 bases, and 5 bases had no gene match. CDR3 length equals 14 residues. Germline CDR1 is SGHKS and CDR2 is YYEKEE (reference sequence). For the CDR3, the DNA is TGTGCCAGCAGCCCCGGGACAGCTCAAGAGACCCAGTACTTC. Residues: CASSPGTAQETQYF.

CDR3 residues: CASSMGQGTNYGYTF. The CDR3 DNA sequence: TGCGCCAGCAGCATGGGACAGGGGACTAACTATGGCTACACCTTC. The gene calls are TRBV5-1 and TRBJ1-2; 10 bases line up with TRBD1. V lost 4 bases and J lost 0; bases outside the gene matches: 3. From germline, CDR1 is SGHRS and CDR2 YFSETQ. The CDR3 consists of 15 residues. The full variable domain, in which reference TRBV5-1 and TRBJ1-2 provide the parts outside the CDR3, is KAGVTQTPRYLIKTRGQQVTLSCSPISGHRSVSWYQQTPGQGLQFLFEYFSETQRNKGNFPGRFSGRQFSNSRSEMNVSTLELGDSALYLCASSMGQGTNYGYTFGSGTRLTVV.

The chain employs TRBV2 and TRBJ1-1; D gene unclear. Germline V lookup: CDR1 SNHLY, CDR2 FYNNEI. The CDR3 runs 14 residues. Trimming took off 6 bases at V and 2 bases at J, with 13 bases between the two ends. The CDR3 loop reads CASRPRRLNTEAFF. DNA for the CDR3: TGTGCCAGCAGGCCAAGACGACTCAACACTGAAGCTTTCTTT.

V usage is TRBV5-4 and J usage is TRBJ1-1; 8 positions agree with TRBD1. The CDR3 runs to 15 residues. The J segment lost 4 bases and the V segment lost 2 bases, leaving 7 bases of the junction unmatched. Germline V gene sequence: CDR1 SGHNT, CDR2 YYREEE (reference sequence). The DNA for the CDR3 is TGTGCCAGCAGCTTCCCCGGACAGGGTGGCACTGAAGCTTTCTTT. This codes for CASSFPGQGGTEAFF.

The genes are TRBV30 and TRBJ2-5; D is ambiguous. CDR3 size: 12 residues. Germline CDR1 GTSNPN, CDR2 SVGIG (reference sequence). V lost 3 bases and J lost 5, with 10 bases in between. CDR3 sequence (DNA): TGTGCCTGGAGGGCAGCCAGGGAGACCCAGTACTTC. Translated: CAWRAARETQYF.

The chain links TRBV7-2 to TRBJ1-2; 8 nucleotides align to TRBD1. The CDR3 length is 14 residues. Germline V gene sequence: CDR1 SGHTA, CDR2 FQGNSA. The junction had 6 bases not matched to a gene; V was cut back by 5 bases and J by 4 bases. The CDR3 is CASSPGTGRYGYTF. The CDR3 nucleotides read TGTGCCAGCAGCCCAGGGACAGGCCGCTATGGCTACACCTTC. Using reference TRBV7-2 and TRBJ1-2 for the parts outside the CDR3, the full variable domain is GAGVSQSPSNKVTEKGKDVELRCDPISGHTALYWYRQSLGQGLEFLIYFQGNSAPDKSGLPSDRFSAERTGGSVSTLTIQRTQQEDSAVYLCASSPGTGRYGYTFGSGTRLTVV.

The chain links TRBV9 to TRBJ1-2; 12 positions match TRBD1. After removal of 3 bases from V and 3 bases from J, the junction contained 3 bases not matched to a gene. Germline loops: CDR1 SGDLS, CDR2 YYNGEE. There are 15 residues in the CDR3. The CDR3 DNA follows: TGTGCCAGCAGCGGACGGGACAGGGGGCACTATGGCTACACCTTC. Amino acid sequence: CASSGRDRGHYGYTF.

V is TRBV28 and J is TRBJ1-2; 7 positions agree with TRBD1. In germline, CDR1 is MDHEN, CDR2 SYDVKM. Trimming cost V 9 bases and J 4 bases; bases outside gene matches: 5. This CDR3 region has 12 residues. The CDR3 loop reads CASRTGPYGYTF. DNA for the CDR3: TGTGCCAGTCGGACAGGTCCCTATGGCTACACCTTC.

A few counts support this clone. The chain combines TRBV2 with TRBJ2-3, with TRBD2 as a possible D gene (5 bases). The CDR3 sequence is 13 residues long. In germline, CDR1 is SNHLY, CDR2 FYNNEI. Trimming stripped 10 bases from V and 6 bases from J, with 17 bases between. CDR3 region: CAMLVQREDTQYF. The CDR3 coding sequence is TGTGCCATGCTGGTCCAAAGGGAGGATACGCAGTATTTT.

This chain joins TRBV20-1 and TRBJ2-7; D is unresolved. Trimming stripped 0 bases from V and 3 bases from J, with 3 bases between. Germline CDR1 reads DFQATT; CDR2 reads SNEGSKA (reference sequence). The CDR3 has 11 residues. CDR3 sequence: CSAREYYEQYF. The CDR3 bases are TGCAGTGCTAGAGAGTACTACGAGCAGTACTTC.

In its sample, this clone was seen once. The chain employs TRBV4-1 and TRBJ1-6; D is perhaps TRBD1 (5 bases). Trimming removed 0 bases from V and 8 bases from J, with 11 bases in between. Germline V gives CDR1 MGHRA, CDR2 YSYEKL. The CDR3 is 15 amino acids. DNA of the CDR3: TGCGCCAGCAGCCAAGAGCCAGGGTGGGATTCACCCCTCCACTTT. It codes for CASSQEPGWDSPLHF.

This clone turned up a few times. The V gene is TRBV7-8, the J gene TRBJ1-5; D unresolved. CDR3 length: 12 residues. Trimming pared 2 bases from V and 3 bases from J, leaving 2 bases between. Germline loops: CDR1 SGHVS, CDR2 FQNEAQ. CDR3: CASSLLNQPQHF. The CDR3 nucleotides read TGTGCCAGCAGCTTACTCAATCAGCCCCAGCATTTT.

The rearrangement uses TRBV7-9 and TRBJ1-2; tentative D call: TRBD1 (5 bases). Between the trimmed V and J ends, which lost 8 bases and 7 bases, there was a span of 17 bases. The germline CDR1 and CDR2 sequences are SEHNR and FQNEAQ (reference sequence). The CDR3 totals 13 residues. In nucleotides, the CDR3 is TGTGCCAGCTCCTCAAGGGAAAGGGGTGGCTACACCTTC. Translating it yields CASSSRERGGYTF.

This clone was observed once. A read error may account for a junction end that differs from germline. The chain uses TRBV6-2 or TRBV6-3 and TRBJ2-7; 9 bases agree with TRBD2. This CDR3 comprises 14 residues. Germline V gene lookup returns CDR1 MNHEY and CDR2 SVGEGT. This CDR3 reads CASSPGTSSNEQYF. Written as DNA, the CDR3 is TGTGCCAGCAGCCCCGGGACTAGCTCCAACGAGCAGTACTTC.

The chain joins TRBV21-1 to TRBJ1-6; the table's D call TRBD1 went unverified against the DNA. TRBV21-1 is a listed pseudogene. The CDR3 has 16 amino acids. CDR3 nucleotide sequence: TGTGCCAGCAGCAAAGGGGACAGGGGCTATAATTCACCCCTCCACTTT. It translates to CASSKGDRGYNSPLHF.